Below are 6 T cell receptor beta chains sequenced from a single sample in a study of technical replicates of blood from several donors. Assay: immunoSEQ multiplex PCR; the TCRdb copy retains only in-frame clones and omits some. The sample includes roughly 97,000 clones, approximately 96% of them seen just once. Material: T cells isolated from PBMCs. The receptors were sampled from a human donor in good health.

This chain uses TRBV4-2 with TRBJ2-7, with TRBD1 identical over 8 bases. V lost 4 bases and J lost 2; bases outside the gene matches: 7. CDR3 length equals 15 residues. Looked up from germline, CDR1 is LGHNA and CDR2 is YNFKEQ. This chain's CDR3 is CASSPGQGHTYEQYF. In DNA, the CDR3 is TGTGCCAGCAGCCCAGGACAGGGTCACACCTACGAGCAGTACTTC.

This chain uses TRBV5-1 with TRBJ2-3; D is uncertain. Germline V gives CDR1 SGHRS, CDR2 YFSETQ. The CDR3 has 15 amino acids. V shed 0 bases and J shed 1 base, with 9 bases lying between them. The CDR3 is CASSLASVGTDTQYF. In nucleotides, the CDR3 is TGCGCCAGCAGCTTGGCCAGTGTGGGCACAGATACGCAGTATTTT.

This chain links TRBV29-1 with TRBJ1-2; D uncertain. V lost 6 bases and J 0 bases, leaving 11 bases between the germline ends. The CDR3 runs to 13 residues. Germline-derived CDR1 and CDR2 are SQVTM and ANQGSEA. The CDR3 DNA reads TGCAGCGTGAGGGCGGAAGCTAACTATGGCTACACCTTC. Translation gives CSVRAEANYGYTF.

The chain recombines TRBV10-3 with TRBJ1-5, with a possible D match to TRBD1 (5 bases). Germline V gives CDR1 ENHRY, CDR2 SYGVKD. Deletions cut 2 bases from V and 4 bases from J, with 9 bases between. The CDR3 consists of 14 residues. The CDR3 protein is CAISESGANQPQHF. CDR3 sequence (DNA): TGTGCCATCAGTGAGAGCGGGGCAAATCAGCCCCAGCATTTT.

The chain links TRBV19 to TRBJ2-3; tentative D call: TRBD1 (5 bases). Germline-derived CDR1 and CDR2 are LNHDA and SQIVND (reference sequence). The CDR3 is 16 amino acids. Trimming pared 0 bases from V and 1 base from J, leaving 11 bases between. The CDR3 region has the DNA TGTGCCAGTAGTATAGATCGAGGCAGGGGCACAGATACGCAGTATTTT. Translation gives CASSIDRGRGTDTQYF.

V usage is TRBV10-3 and J usage is TRBJ2-2; TRBD2 matches at 10 bases. Germline V gene sequence: CDR1 ENHRY, CDR2 SYGVKD. After removal of 4 bases from V and 1 base from J, the junction contained 3 bases not matched to a gene. The CDR3 spans 16 residues. The CDR3 region is CAISGLAGMNTGELFF. The DNA for the CDR3 is TGTGCCATCAGTGGACTAGCGGGTATGAACACCGGGGAGCTGTTTTTT.